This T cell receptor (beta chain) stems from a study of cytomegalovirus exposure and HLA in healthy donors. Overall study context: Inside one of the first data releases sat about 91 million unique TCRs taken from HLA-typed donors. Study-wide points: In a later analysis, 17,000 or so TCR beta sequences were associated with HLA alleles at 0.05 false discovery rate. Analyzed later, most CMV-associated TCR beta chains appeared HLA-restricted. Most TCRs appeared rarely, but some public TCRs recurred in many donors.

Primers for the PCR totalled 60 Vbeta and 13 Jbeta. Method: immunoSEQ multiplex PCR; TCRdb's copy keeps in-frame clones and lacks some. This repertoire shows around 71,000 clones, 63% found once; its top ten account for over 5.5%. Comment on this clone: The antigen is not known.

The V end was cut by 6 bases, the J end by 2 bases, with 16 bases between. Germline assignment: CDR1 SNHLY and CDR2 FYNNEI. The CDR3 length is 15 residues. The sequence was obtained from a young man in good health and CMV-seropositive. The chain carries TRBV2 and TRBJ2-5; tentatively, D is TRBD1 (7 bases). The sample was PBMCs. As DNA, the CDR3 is TGTGCCAGCAGAACAGGGGACTCACTACAAGAGACCCAGTACTTC. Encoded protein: CASRTGDSLQETQYF.